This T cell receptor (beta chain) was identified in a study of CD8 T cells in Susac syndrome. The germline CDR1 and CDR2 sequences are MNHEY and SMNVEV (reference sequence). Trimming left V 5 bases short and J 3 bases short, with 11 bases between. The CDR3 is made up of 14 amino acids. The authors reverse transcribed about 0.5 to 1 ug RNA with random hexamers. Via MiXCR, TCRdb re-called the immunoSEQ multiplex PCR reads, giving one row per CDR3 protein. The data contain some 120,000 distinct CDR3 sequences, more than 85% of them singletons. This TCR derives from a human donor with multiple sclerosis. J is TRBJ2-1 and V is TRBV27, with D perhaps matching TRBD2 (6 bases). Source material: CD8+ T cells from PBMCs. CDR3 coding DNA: TGTGCCAGCAGTCCACCGACTAGCTACAATGAGCAGTTCTTC. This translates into CASSPPTSYNEQFF.